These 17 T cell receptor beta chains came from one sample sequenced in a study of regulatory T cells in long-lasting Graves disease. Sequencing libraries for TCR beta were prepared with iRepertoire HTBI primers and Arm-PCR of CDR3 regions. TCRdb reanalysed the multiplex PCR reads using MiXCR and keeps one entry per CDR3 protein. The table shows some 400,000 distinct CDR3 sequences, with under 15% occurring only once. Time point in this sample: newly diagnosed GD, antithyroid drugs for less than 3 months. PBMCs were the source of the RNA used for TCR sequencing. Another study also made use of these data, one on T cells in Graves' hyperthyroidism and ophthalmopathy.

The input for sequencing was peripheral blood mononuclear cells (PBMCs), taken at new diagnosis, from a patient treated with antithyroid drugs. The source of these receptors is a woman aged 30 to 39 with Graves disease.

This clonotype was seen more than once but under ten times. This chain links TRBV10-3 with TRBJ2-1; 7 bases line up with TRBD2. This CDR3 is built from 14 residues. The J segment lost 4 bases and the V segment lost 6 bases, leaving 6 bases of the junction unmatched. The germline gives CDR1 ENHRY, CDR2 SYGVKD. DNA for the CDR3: TGTGCCATCAGCGGGACTACCACTTACAATGAGCAGTTCTTC. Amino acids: CAISGTTTYNEQFF.

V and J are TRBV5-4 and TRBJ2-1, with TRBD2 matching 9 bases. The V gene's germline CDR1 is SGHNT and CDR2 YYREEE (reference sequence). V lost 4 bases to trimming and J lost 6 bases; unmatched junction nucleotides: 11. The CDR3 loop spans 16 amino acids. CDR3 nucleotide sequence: TGTGCCAGCAGCACTGGAGCGGGAGGTCCCGTCAATGAGCAGTTCTTC. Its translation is CASSTGAGGPVNEQFF.

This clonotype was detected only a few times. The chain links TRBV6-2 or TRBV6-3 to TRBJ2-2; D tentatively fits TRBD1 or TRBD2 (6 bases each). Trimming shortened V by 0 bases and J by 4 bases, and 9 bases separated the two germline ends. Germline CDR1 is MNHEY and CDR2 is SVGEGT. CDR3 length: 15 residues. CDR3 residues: CASSYSRGATGELFF. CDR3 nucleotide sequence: TGTGCCAGCAGTTACTCGAGGGGGGCCACCGGGGAGCTGTTTTTT.

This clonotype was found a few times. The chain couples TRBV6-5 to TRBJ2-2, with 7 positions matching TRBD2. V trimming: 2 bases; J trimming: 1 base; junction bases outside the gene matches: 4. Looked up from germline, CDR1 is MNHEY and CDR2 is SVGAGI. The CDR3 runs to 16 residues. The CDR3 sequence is CASSYGASGNTGELFF. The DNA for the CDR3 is TGTGCCAGCAGTTACGGGGCTAGCGGGAACACCGGGGAGCTGTTTTTT.

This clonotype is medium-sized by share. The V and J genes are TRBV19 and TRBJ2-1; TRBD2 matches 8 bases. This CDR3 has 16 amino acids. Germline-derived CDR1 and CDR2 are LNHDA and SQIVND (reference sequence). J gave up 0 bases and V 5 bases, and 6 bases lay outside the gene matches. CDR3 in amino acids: CASSPAGTSSYNEQFF. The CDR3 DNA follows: TGTGCCAGTAGTCCCGCCGGGACTAGCTCCTACAATGAGCAGTTCTTC.

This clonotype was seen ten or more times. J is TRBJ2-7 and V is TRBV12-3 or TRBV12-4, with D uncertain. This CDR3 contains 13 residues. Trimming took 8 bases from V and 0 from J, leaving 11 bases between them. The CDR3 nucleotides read TGTGCCAGCCGTCCCGGAAACTCCTACGAGCAGTACTTC. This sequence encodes CASRPGNSYEQYF.

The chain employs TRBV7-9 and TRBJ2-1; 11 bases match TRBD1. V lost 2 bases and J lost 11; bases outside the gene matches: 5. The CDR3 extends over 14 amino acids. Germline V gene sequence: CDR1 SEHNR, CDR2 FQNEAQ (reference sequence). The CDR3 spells CASSLLGQGAQQFF. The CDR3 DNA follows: TGTGCCAGCAGCTTATTAGGACAGGGGGCCCAGCAGTTCTTC.

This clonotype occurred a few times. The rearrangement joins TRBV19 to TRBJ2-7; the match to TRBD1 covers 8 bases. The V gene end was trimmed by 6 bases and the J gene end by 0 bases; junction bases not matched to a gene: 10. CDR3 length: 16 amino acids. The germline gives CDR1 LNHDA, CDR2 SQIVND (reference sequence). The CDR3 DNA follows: TGTGCCAGTAGCCGCGGACAGGGACTGCACTCCTACGAGCAGTACTTC. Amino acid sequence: CASSRGQGLHSYEQYF. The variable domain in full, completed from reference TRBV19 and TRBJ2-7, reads DGGITQSPKYLFRKEGQNVTLSCEQNLNHDAMYWYRQDPGQGLRLIYYSQIVNDFQKGDIAEGYSVSREKKESFPLTVTSAQKNPTAFYLCASSRGQGLHSYEQYFGPGTRLTVT.

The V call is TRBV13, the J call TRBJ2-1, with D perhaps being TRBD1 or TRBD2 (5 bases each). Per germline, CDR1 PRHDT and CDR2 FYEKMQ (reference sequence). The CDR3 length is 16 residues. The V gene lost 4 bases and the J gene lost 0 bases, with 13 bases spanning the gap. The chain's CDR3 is CASSSVGTVSYNEQFF. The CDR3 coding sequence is TGTGCCAGCAGCTCCGTGGGGACGGTCTCCTACAATGAGCAGTTCTTC.

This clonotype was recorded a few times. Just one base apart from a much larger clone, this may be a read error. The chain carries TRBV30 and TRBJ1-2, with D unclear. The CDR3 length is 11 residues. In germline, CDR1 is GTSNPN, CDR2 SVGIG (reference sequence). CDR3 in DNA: TGTCCCTGGAGTGTCAATAGTGGCTACACCTTC. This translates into CPWSVNSGYTF.

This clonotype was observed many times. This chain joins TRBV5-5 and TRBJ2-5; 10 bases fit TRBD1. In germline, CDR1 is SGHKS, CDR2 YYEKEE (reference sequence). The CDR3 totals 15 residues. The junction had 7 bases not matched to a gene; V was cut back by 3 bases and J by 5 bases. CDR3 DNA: TGTGCCAGCAGCTCACGAGCGACAGGGGGCGAGACCCAGTACTTC. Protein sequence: CASSSRATGGETQYF.

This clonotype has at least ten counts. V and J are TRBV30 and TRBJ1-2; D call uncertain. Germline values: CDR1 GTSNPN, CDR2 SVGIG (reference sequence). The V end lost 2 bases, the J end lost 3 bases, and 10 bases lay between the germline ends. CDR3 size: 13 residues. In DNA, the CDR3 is TGTGCCTGGAGTCCTACTATAGACTATGGCTACACCTTC. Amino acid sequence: CAWSPTIDYGYTF.

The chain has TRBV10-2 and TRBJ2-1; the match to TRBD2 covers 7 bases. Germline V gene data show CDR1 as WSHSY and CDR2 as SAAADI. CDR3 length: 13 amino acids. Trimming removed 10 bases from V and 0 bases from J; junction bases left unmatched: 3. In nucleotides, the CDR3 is TGCGCCACGCGGGAGAGCTCCTACAATGAGCAGTTCTTC. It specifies CATRESSYNEQFF.

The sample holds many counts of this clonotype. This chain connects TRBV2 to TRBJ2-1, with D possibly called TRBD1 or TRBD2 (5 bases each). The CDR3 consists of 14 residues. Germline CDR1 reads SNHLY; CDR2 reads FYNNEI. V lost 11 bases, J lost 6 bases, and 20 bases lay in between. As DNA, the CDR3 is TGTGCCTCCCAGGGCACGGGGAGTATCAATGAGCAGTTCTTC. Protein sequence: CASQGTGSINEQFF.

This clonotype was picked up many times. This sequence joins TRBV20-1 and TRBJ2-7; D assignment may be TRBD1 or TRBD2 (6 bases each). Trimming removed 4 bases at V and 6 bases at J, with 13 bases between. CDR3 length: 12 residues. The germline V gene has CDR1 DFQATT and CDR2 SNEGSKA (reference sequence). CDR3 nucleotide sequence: TGCAGTGCTAATAGGGGGGCCGGCGAGCAGTACTTC. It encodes CSANRGAGEQYF.

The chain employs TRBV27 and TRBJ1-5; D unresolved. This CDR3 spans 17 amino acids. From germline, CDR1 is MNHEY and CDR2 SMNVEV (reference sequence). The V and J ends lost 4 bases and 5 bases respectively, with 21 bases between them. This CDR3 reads CASSSHGGNLRDQPQHF. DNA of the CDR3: TGTGCCAGCAGTTCCCATGGAGGGAATTTGCGTGATCAGCCCCAGCATTTT.

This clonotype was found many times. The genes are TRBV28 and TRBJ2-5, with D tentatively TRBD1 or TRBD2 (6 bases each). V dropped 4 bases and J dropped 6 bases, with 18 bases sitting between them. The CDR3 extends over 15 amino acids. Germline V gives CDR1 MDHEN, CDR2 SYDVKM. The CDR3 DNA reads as TGTGCCAGCAGTTCCCCCCCGGGGGCGGTGAAGACCCAGTACTTC. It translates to CASSSPPGAVKTQYF.